Presented here are 30 T cell receptor beta chains from one specimen sequenced in a study of a mutant IDH1 vaccine in newly diagnosed glioma. Regarding time point: week 5, during vaccination. A single vaccine dose contained 300 ug of mutant IDH1 20-mer peptide, and topical imiquimod was used with it. The antigens for these receptors are not known. TCRdb's copy holds only in-frame clones and misses some; the assay was immunoSEQ multiplex PCR. In the table there are 25,000 to 30,000 clones, about 90% of which are singletons. This sample comprised PBMCs, obtained from a glioma patient whose treatment included an IDH1 peptide vaccine. These receptors were obtained from a man between 18 and 35 years old with glioma.

V is TRBV4-3 and J is TRBJ2-7; a weak D match, TRBD1 (6 bases). The CDR3 covers 17 residues. The germline V gene encodes CDR1 LGHNA and CDR2 YSLEER. Trimming removed 8 bases at V and 1 base at J, with 24 bases between. CDR3 residues: CASPARQGKEGSYEQYF. For the CDR3, the DNA is TGCGCCAGCCCCGCGAGGCAGGGGAAAGAAGGGTCCTACGAGCAGTACTTC.

This chain joins TRBV28 and TRBJ1-5, with unresolved D. V was clipped by 3 bases and J by 6 bases, with 6 bases between them. The CDR3 totals 12 residues. CDR1 and CDR2 from the germline V gene are MDHEN and SYDVKM. The CDR3 reads CASSLRAQPQHF. In nucleotides, the CDR3 is TGTGCCAGCAGTTTGAGGGCTCAGCCCCAGCATTTT. The variable domain in full, with the rest retrieved from reference TRBV28 and TRBJ1-5, is DVKVTQSSRYLVKRTGEKVFLECVQDMDHENMFWYRQDPGLGLRLIYFSYDVKMKEKGDIPEGYSVSREKKERFSLILESASTNQTSMYLCASSLRAQPQHFGDGTRLSIL.

V and J are TRBV7-2 and TRBJ1-1, with D possibly being TRBD1 (5 bases). Trimming cost V 5 bases and J 1 base, with 8 bases left between them. The CDR3 extends over 13 amino acids. The V gene's germline CDR1 is SGHTA and CDR2 FQGNSA. CDR3 sequence: CASSAGQNTEAFF. Here the CDR3 DNA reads TGTGCCAGCAGCGCCGGACAGAACACTGAAGCTTTCTTT.

The chain employs TRBV6-5 and TRBJ1-1, with D possibly TRBD1 on 5 matching bases. This CDR3 comprises 13 residues. The germline V and J ends were trimmed by 5 bases and 4 bases, with 11 bases remaining between them. Germline loops: CDR1 MNHEY, CDR2 SVGAGI. The CDR3 loop is CASSLAGSTEAFF. The CDR3, as DNA: TGTGCCAGCAGTCTGGCAGGGAGCACTGAAGCTTTCTTT.

The chain has TRBV5-1 and TRBJ1-1, with 8 bases that match TRBD1. The CDR3 extends over 13 amino acids. Germline CDR1 and CDR2: SGHRS and YFSETQ. The V segment lost 5 bases and the J segment 0 bases; nucleotides outside the gene matches: 0. CDR3 nucleotides: TGCGCCAGCAGGGGACAGGTGAACACTGAAGCTTTCTTT. This gives the protein CASRGQVNTEAFF.

This chain uses TRBV6-5 with TRBJ1-1, with D maybe TRBD1 (6 bases). CDR3 length: 12 amino acids. The V and J ends lost 3 bases and 11 bases respectively, with 13 bases between them. Germline CDR1 is MNHEY and CDR2 is SVGAGI. The CDR3 bases are TGTGCCAGCAGTTATATGGGGGGCAGTGCTTTCTTT. Its protein is CASSYMGGSAFF.

The chain links TRBV7-9 to TRBJ2-2, with a possible D match to TRBD2 (6 bases). The CDR3 is made up of 13 amino acids. V was pared by 4 bases and J by 6 bases, with 9 bases between. Germline CDR1 and CDR2: SEHNR and FQNEAQ (reference sequence). In DNA, the CDR3 is TGTGCCAGCAGCTCGGGGGAGTCCGGGGAGCTGTTTTTT. Translation gives CASSSGESGELFF. The variable domain in full, with the rest retrieved from reference TRBV7-9 and TRBJ2-2, is DTGVSQNPRHKITKRGQNVTFRCDPISEHNRLYWYRQTLGQGPEFLTYFQNEAQLEKSRLLSDRFSAERPKGSFSTLEIQRTEQGDSAMYLCASSSGESGELFFGEGSRLTVL.

A single count supports this clone. The gene calls are TRBV29-1 and TRBJ1-3, with D possibly TRBD1 on 5 matching bases. The CDR3 is 12 residues long. Germline assignment: CDR1 SQVTM and CDR2 ANQGSEA. Here the CDR3 reads CSGIGAGNTIYF. CDR3 coding DNA: TGCAGTGGGATAGGGGCGGGAAACACCATATATTTT.

This rearrangement joins TRBV30 to TRBJ2-2; maybe TRBD2 (6 bases). Germline-derived CDR1 and CDR2 are GTSNPN and SVGIG (reference sequence). This CDR3 has 15 amino acids. Trimming shortened V by 3 bases and J by 0 bases, and 11 bases separated the two germline ends. The CDR3 DNA is TGTGCCTGGAGGCGGGGACGTACGAACACCGGGGAGCTGTTTTTT. Translated, it gives CAWRRGRTNTGELFF. The full variable domain, rest sourced from reference TRBV30 and TRBJ2-2, is SQTIHQWPATLVQPVGSPLSLECTVEGTSNPNLYWYRQAAGRGLQLLFYSVGIGQISSEVPQNLSASRPQDRQFILSSKKLLLSDSGFYLCAWRRGRTNTGELFFGEGSRLTVL.

The V and J genes are TRBV19 and TRBJ2-1; D is ambiguous. The CDR3 has 16 residues. Germline CDR1 and CDR2: LNHDA and SQIVND (reference sequence). Trimming left V 0 bases short and J 0 bases short, with 9 bases between. The CDR3 bases are TGTGCCAGTAGTATAGAGGCCTTGAGCTCCTACAATGAGCAGTTCTTC. Translated, it gives CASSIEALSSYNEQFF.

This sequence joins TRBV18 and TRBJ1-5; 7 nucleotides match TRBD1. With V trimmed by 0 bases and J by 11 bases, 4 bases remained unmatched. The germline CDR1 and CDR2 sequences are KGHSH and LQKENI. This CDR3 has 13 amino acids. CDR3 coding DNA: TGTGCCAGCTCACCACCGGACAGGCGGGCCCAGCATTTT. Translated: CASSPPDRRAQHF.

The rearrangement links TRBV27 to TRBJ1-1; tentative D call: TRBD1 (5 bases). The CDR3 contains 14 residues. V was cut by 3 bases and J by 4 bases, with 12 bases left in between. Germline lookup yields CDR1 MNHEY and CDR2 SMNVEV (reference sequence). The CDR3 DNA follows: TGTGCCAGCAGTTTTTCAGGGAGGGTCACTGAAGCTTTCTTT. It encodes CASSFSGRVTEAFF.

The V call is TRBV30, the J call TRBJ2-1, with 13 bases aligning to TRBD2. The V gene end was trimmed by 0 bases and the J gene end by 9 bases; junction bases not matched to a gene: 2. Per the germline V gene, CDR1 is GTSNPN and CDR2 is SVGIG (reference sequence). The CDR3 spans 14 residues. CDR3 nucleotide sequence: TGTGCCTGGAGTGTAGGACTAGCGGGAGCTGAGCAGTTCTTC. It encodes CAWSVGLAGAEQFF.

The genes are TRBV5-1 and TRBJ1-1; D is possibly TRBD1 (5 bases). Deletions cut 0 bases from V and 0 bases from J, with 9 bases between. CDR1 is SGHRS, CDR2 YFSETQ, per germline. This CDR3 comprises 15 residues. In nucleotides, the CDR3 is TGCGCCAGCAGCTTGGGGAGGGGTATGAACACTGAAGCTTTCTTT. It translates to CASSLGRGMNTEAFF.

The chain couples TRBV27 to TRBJ2-7, with D unclear. The CDR3 sequence is 15 residues long. Germline V gives CDR1 MNHEY, CDR2 SMNVEV (reference sequence). Deletions cut 3 bases from V and 6 bases from J, with 18 bases between. The CDR3 sequence: CASSLGVGRLAEQYF. The DNA for the CDR3 is TGTGCCAGCAGTTTGGGTGTTGGCAGGTTAGCCGAGCAGTACTTC.

The chain links TRBV29-1 to TRBJ2-2; D assignment may be TRBD1 or TRBD2 (6 bases each). V was clipped by 1 base and J by 6 bases, with 12 bases between them. Looked up from germline, CDR1 is SQVTM and CDR2 is ANQGSEA. CDR3 length: 14 residues. The CDR3 DNA reads TGCAGCGTTGAAGTAGGGGGGTTACCCGGGGAGCTGTTTTTT. This sequence encodes CSVEVGGLPGELFF.

The chain is built from TRBV6-5 and TRBJ1-2; D uncertain. Deletions cut 6 bases from V and 8 bases from J, with 16 bases between. The CDR3 has 13 amino acids. Germline V CDR1 and CDR2: MNHEY, SVGAGI. This chain's CDR3 is CASSEQPSGGYTF. For the CDR3, the DNA is TGTGCCAGCAGCGAACAACCCAGTGGGGGCTACACCTTC.

The rearrangement uses TRBV5-6 and TRBJ1-1; D gene ambiguous. The CDR3 covers 13 residues. The V end was cut by 0 bases, the J end by 4 bases, with 7 bases between. CDR1 and CDR2 from the germline V gene are SGHDT and YYEEEE. CDR3 coding DNA: TGTGCCAGCAGCTTGGATAGCTTCACTGAAGCTTTCTTT. It encodes CASSLDSFTEAFF. The full variable domain, with the rest looked up from reference TRBV5-6 and TRBJ1-1, is DAGVTQSPTHLIKTRGQQVTLRCSPKSGHDTVSWYQQALGQGPQFIFQYYEEEERQRGNFPDRFSGHQFPNYSSELNVNALLLGDSALYLCASSLDSFTEAFFGQGTRLTVV.

The rearrangement links TRBV27 to TRBJ2-7; 11 bases agree with TRBD2. Germline-derived CDR1 and CDR2 are MNHEY and SMNVEV (reference sequence). CDR3 length: 14 amino acids. Trimming cost V 6 bases and J 5 bases; bases outside gene matches: 6. The CDR3 reads CASRPLAGVNEQYF. The DNA for the CDR3 is TGTGCCAGCAGGCCACTAGCGGGAGTGAACGAGCAGTACTTC.

The rearrangement joins TRBV30 to TRBJ1-4, with a tentative D call TRBD1 (5 bases). The CDR3 has 15 residues. Trimming shortened V by 0 bases and J by 5 bases, and 13 bases separated the two germline ends. CDR1 and CDR2 from the germline V gene are GTSNPN and SVGIG (reference sequence). This CDR3 is CAWSVQGTENEKLFF. The CDR3 region has the DNA TGTGCCTGGAGTGTACAAGGGACCGAAAATGAAAAACTGTTTTTT. The full variable domain, completed using reference TRBV30 and TRBJ1-4, is SQTIHQWPATLVQPVGSPLSLECTVEGTSNPNLYWYRQAAGRGLQLLFYSVGIGQISSEVPQNLSASRPQDRQFILSSKKLLLSDSGFYLCAWSVQGTENEKLFFGSGTQLSVL.

The V gene is TRBV14, the J gene TRBJ2-2; maybe TRBD2 (6 bases). This CDR3 contains 12 residues. Germline CDR1 is SGHDN and CDR2 is FVKESK. The ends were cut back, 4 bases at V and 7 bases at J, with 7 bases in the middle. The CDR3 DNA sequence: TGTGCCAGCAGCCCCGGGGGCGGGGAGCTGTTTTTT. Amino acid sequence: CASSPGGGELFF.

This chain links TRBV9 with TRBJ2-2; D gene unclear. This CDR3 is built from 16 residues. In germline, CDR1 is SGDLS, CDR2 YYNGEE. Trimming took 4 bases from V and 3 from J, leaving 16 bases between them. The CDR3 sequence: CASSRNPTGHTGELFF. The CDR3 DNA follows: TGTGCCAGCAGCCGGAACCCGACGGGTCACACCGGGGAGCTGTTTTTT.

J is TRBJ1-1 and V is TRBV7-9; no firm D call. This CDR3 spans 13 amino acids. Per the germline V gene, CDR1 is SEHNR and CDR2 is FQNEAQ (reference sequence). Trimming cost V 3 bases and J 1 base, with 6 bases left between them. This chain's CDR3 is CASSLSENTEAFF. Written as DNA, the CDR3 is TGTGCCAGCAGCTTGTCAGAGAACACTGAAGCTTTCTTT.

The chain combines TRBV6-5 with TRBJ1-1, with a tentative D call TRBD1 (5 bases). The CDR3 spans 13 residues. V was cut by 6 bases and J by 1 base, with 9 bases left in between. From germline, CDR1 is MNHEY and CDR2 SVGAGI. CDR3 sequence (DNA): TGTGCCAGCAGGCGGACAAGGAACACTGAAGCTTTCTTT. The encoded protein is CASRRTRNTEAFF.

CDR3 nucleotides: TGTGCCAGCAGCTACATGGAAGGGCCCCAGCATTTT. Protein product: CASSYMEGPQHF. V and J are TRBV14 and TRBJ1-5; D not resolved. This CDR3 comprises 12 residues. Germline V gene data show CDR1 as SGHDN and CDR2 as FVKESK. V was pared by 5 bases and J by 9 bases, with 11 bases between.

This clone has just a few counts. This chain connects TRBV7-6 to TRBJ1-1; 8 bases match TRBD1. The CDR3 runs 17 residues. The junction had 9 bases not matched to a gene; V was cut back by 3 bases and J by 0 bases. CDR1 is SGHVS, CDR2 FNYEAQ, per germline. CDR3 residues: CASSLGFGTGMNTEAFF. For the CDR3, the DNA is TGTGCCAGCAGCTTGGGCTTTGGGACAGGAATGAACACTGAAGCTTTCTTT.

The V gene is TRBV4-1, the J gene TRBJ2-5; 14 bases fit TRBD2. The J segment lost 4 bases and the V segment lost 4 bases, leaving 8 bases of the junction unmatched. The germline gives CDR1 MGHRA, CDR2 YSYEKL. CDR3 size: 17 residues. The CDR3 DNA sequence: TGCGCCAGCAGCCCGCTGGGACTAGCGGGAGTTCGAGAGACCCAGTACTTC. As protein: CASSPLGLAGVRETQYF.

The V call is TRBV4-1, the J call TRBJ2-7; weak D call: TRBD1 (5 bases). In germline, CDR1 is MGHRA, CDR2 YSYEKL. The CDR3 extends over 15 amino acids. Trimming left V 2 bases short and J 2 bases short, with 13 bases between. CDR3 sequence reads: CASSQLRQDTYEQYF. Written as DNA, the CDR3 is TGCGCCAGCAGCCAACTTCGGCAGGACACCTACGAGCAGTACTTC.

The V gene is TRBV29-1, the J gene TRBJ1-5; possible D gene TRBD1, 6 bases. Germline assignment: CDR1 SQVTM and CDR2 ANQGSEA. The V end lost 6 bases, the J end lost 0 bases, and 9 bases lay between the germline ends. CDR3 size: 13 residues. The CDR3 reads CSVQGSSNQPQHF. CDR3 in DNA: TGCAGCGTACAGGGCTCTAGCAATCAGCCCCAGCATTTT.

This clone has more than one count but fewer than ten. This chain joins TRBV7-9 and TRBJ2-3; D is perhaps TRBD1 (6 bases). This CDR3 has 15 residues. In germline, CDR1 is SEHNR, CDR2 FQNEAQ (reference sequence). Trimming shortened V by 4 bases and J by 2 bases, and 13 bases separated the two germline ends. The CDR3 sequence: CASSSWTDYTDTQYF. CDR3 sequence (DNA): TGTGCCAGCAGCTCCTGGACAGACTACACAGATACGCAGTATTTT. Full variable domain (remainder filled in from reference TRBV7-9 and TRBJ2-3): DTGVSQNPRHKITKRGQNVTFRCDPISEHNRLYWYRQTLGQGPEFLTYFQNEAQLEKSRLLSDRFSAERPKGSFSTLEIQRTEQGDSAMYLCASSSWTDYTDTQYFGPGTRLTVL.